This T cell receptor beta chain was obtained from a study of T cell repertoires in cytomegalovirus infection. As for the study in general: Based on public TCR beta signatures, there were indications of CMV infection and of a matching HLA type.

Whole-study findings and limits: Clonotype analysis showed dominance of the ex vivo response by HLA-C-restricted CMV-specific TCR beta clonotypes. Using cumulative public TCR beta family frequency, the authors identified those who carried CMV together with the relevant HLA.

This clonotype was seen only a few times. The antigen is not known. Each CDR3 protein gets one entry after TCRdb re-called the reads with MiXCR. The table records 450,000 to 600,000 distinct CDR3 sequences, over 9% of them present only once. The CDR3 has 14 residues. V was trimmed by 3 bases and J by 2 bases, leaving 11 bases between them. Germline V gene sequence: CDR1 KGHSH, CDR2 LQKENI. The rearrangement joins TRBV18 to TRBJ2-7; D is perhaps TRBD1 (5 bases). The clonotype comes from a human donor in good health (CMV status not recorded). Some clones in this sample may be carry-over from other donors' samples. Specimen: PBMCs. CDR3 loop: CASSPDSITYEQYF. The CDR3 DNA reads TGTGCCAGCTCACCCGACAGCATAACCTACGAGCAGTACTTC.